Only a few counts were recorded for the clone carrying this TCR beta chain. Its antigen is undetermined. This entry belongs to a study of CD8 T cells in ankylosing spondylitis. Points from the study as a whole: Ankylosing spondylitis blood appeared to be characterized by a TCR beta motif of eight highly homologous variants. According to the report, clones linked to the disease were significantly enriched in matched synovial fluid samples taken from ankylosing spondylitis patients. CD8+ disease-linked clones were present at relatively low frequencies in blood.

Deletions cut 2 bases from V and 7 bases from J, with 20 bases between. CDR1 is MNHEY, CDR2 SVGEGT, per germline. There are 16 residues in the CDR3. TCRdb re-called the 5' RACE reads with MiXCR, one entry per CDR3 protein. This sample yields some 90,000 distinct CDR3 sequences, of which around 30% are seen a single time; less than 60% belongs to the top ten. The material sequenced was blood, either unsorted or a sorted T cell fraction (not recorded which). The sequence derives from a male donor with ankylosing spondylitis or in good health (not recorded which). This chain joins TRBV6-2 or TRBV6-3 and TRBJ1-1; D is perhaps TRBD1 (6 bases). The CDR3 DNA follows: TGTGCCAGCAGTTACCAGACAGGAACCTTGAGGGGTGAAGCTTTCTTT. Protein product: CASSYQTGTLRGEAFF.